This T cell receptor (beta chain) is from a study of T cell repertoires in cytomegalovirus infection. Each CDR3 protein is one row after TCRdb ran MiXCR on the reads. The sample includes over 150,000 distinct CDR3 sequences, roughly 15% of them seen just once. V lost 1 base and J 0 bases, leaving 12 bases between the germline ends. Germline assignment: CDR1 MGHRA and CDR2 YSYEKL. CDR3 length: 17 amino acids. This clonotype was counted between two and nine times. This chain joins TRBV4-1 and TRBJ2-2; D tentatively reads TRBD1 or TRBD2 (5 bases each). The sequence derives from a human donor in good health (CMV status not recorded). Some clones in this sample may be carry-over from other donors' samples. The specimen was CD8+ T cells from PBMCs. The CDR3 reads CASSQGGALTNTGELFF. The CDR3 DNA reads TGCGCCAGCAGCCAAGGAGGGGCCCTAACGAACACCGGGGAGCTGTTTTTT.